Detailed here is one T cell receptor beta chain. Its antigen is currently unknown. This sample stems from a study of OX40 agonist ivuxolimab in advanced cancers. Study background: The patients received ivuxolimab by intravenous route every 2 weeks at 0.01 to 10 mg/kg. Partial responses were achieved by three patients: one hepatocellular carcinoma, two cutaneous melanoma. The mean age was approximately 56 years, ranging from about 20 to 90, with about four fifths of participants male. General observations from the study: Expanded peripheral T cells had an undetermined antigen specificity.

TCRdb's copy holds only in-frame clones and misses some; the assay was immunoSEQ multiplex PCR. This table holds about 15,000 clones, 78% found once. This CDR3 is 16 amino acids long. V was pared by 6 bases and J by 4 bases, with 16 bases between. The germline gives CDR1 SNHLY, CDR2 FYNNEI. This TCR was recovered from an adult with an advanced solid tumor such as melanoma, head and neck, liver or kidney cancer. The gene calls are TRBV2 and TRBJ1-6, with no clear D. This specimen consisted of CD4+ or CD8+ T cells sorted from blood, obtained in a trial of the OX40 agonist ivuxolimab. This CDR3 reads CASSLFAGYYNSPLHF. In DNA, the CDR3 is TGTGCCAGCAGCCTCTTTGCTGGATATTATAATTCACCCCTCCACTTT. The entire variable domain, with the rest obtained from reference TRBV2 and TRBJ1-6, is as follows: EPEVTQTPSHQVTQMGQEVILRCVPISNHLYFYWYRQILGQKVEFLVSFYNNEISEKSEIFDDQFSVERPDGSNFTLKIRSTKLEDSAMYFCASSLFAGYYNSPLHFGNGTRLTVT.